These 20 T cell receptor beta chains came from one sample sequenced in a study of CD8 T cells in ankylosing spondylitis. TCRdb re-called the 5' RACE reads with MiXCR, one entry per CDR3 protein. The sample consists of 200,000 to 250,000 distinct CDR3 sequences, under 12% of them appearing once. The sequenced sample consisted of blood, either unsorted or a sorted T cell fraction (not recorded which). Source of these receptors: a male donor with ankylosing spondylitis or in good health (not recorded which).

There are a few counts of this clonotype. The rearrangement joins TRBV12-3 or TRBV12-4 to TRBJ2-3; TRBD1 matches 7 bases. The junction had 5 bases not matched to a gene; V was cut back by 8 bases and J by 0 bases. This CDR3 contains 14 residues. The CDR3 DNA is TGTGCCAGCCGGACAGGCCCTAGCACAGATACGCAGTATTTT. Translated, it gives CASRTGPSTDTQYF.

This clonotype was detected only a few times. Given a much more abundant clone one base away, this may be a read error. The chain has TRBV12-3 or TRBV12-4 and TRBJ1-4; D gene ambiguous. The CDR3 is 13 amino acids. The CDR3 DNA reads as TGTTCCAGCAGAGATCTGACTAATGAAAAACTGTTTTTT. Translated, it gives CSSRDLTNEKLFF.

This clonotype was recorded at least ten times. The rearrangement links TRBV29-1 to TRBJ1-1; TRBD1 matches 8 bases. Trimming removed 7 bases from V and 3 bases from J; junction bases left unmatched: 4. The CDR3 runs to 12 residues. Germline values: CDR1 SQVTM, CDR2 ANQGSEA. Written as DNA, the CDR3 is TGCAGCGGATCGGACAGGGACACTGAAGCTTTCTTT. Translating gives CSGSDRDTEAFF.

This clonotype was detected a few times. The genes are TRBV20-1 and TRBJ2-6; 10 bases align to TRBD2. Germline V gives CDR1 DFQATT, CDR2 SNEGSKA (reference sequence). This CDR3 contains 18 residues. J lost 0 bases, V lost 3 bases, and 8 bases had no gene match. CDR3 sequence reads: CSASWPSGGLSGANVLTF. In DNA form, the CDR3 reads TGCAGTGCTAGTTGGCCTAGCGGGGGCCTCTCTGGGGCCAACGTCCTGACTTTC.

This clonotype was observed at least ten times. The chain is built from TRBV18 and TRBJ2-7, with unresolved D. V was cut by 2 bases and J by 4 bases, with 9 bases left in between. In germline, CDR1 is KGHSH, CDR2 LQKENI. The CDR3 runs 13 residues. The CDR3 DNA reads as TGTGCCAGCTCACCAGAGAGTGGTTACGAGCAGTACTTC. It yields the protein CASSPESGYEQYF.

In its sample, this clonotype was seen many times. The chain uses TRBV14 and TRBJ1-2, with D perhaps TRBD1 (6 bases). CDR3 size: 15 residues. Trimming shortened V by 3 bases and J by 4 bases, and 15 bases separated the two germline ends. Germline CDR1 reads SGHDN; CDR2 reads FVKESK. The CDR3 region is CASSHGQLRTYGYTF. The CDR3 coding sequence is TGTGCCAGCAGCCATGGACAGTTAAGAACCTATGGCTACACCTTC.

This clonotype was counted ten times or more. The rearrangement joins TRBV9 to TRBJ1-1; no clear D gene. V was cut by 1 base and J by 1 base, with 11 bases left in between. Germline loops: CDR1 SGDLS, CDR2 YYNGEE. The CDR3 is 15 residues long. CDR3 in DNA: TGTGCCAGCAGCGTAACGGGAAACCCGAACACTGAAGCTTTCTTT. It yields the protein CASSVTGNPNTEAFF.

The CDR3 DNA reads as TGTGCCAGCAGCTTGGAATACAGGGATCCCCTCATGGAGCAGTACTTC. It encodes CASSLEYRDPLMEQYF. The chain couples TRBV27 to TRBJ2-7; tentatively, D is TRBD1 (6 bases). The length of the CDR3 is 16 residues. V was clipped by 6 bases and J by 7 bases, with 25 bases between them. Germline loops: CDR1 MNHEY, CDR2 SMNVEV (reference sequence).

The chain couples TRBV29-1 to TRBJ2-1; 8 nucleotides agree with TRBD1. The germline CDR1 and CDR2 sequences are SQVTM and ANQGSEA. CDR3 length equals 15 residues. Trimming removed 0 bases from V and 5 bases from J; junction bases left unmatched: 6. CDR3 sequence: CSVEEETQGDNEQFF. The CDR3 region has the DNA TGCAGCGTTGAAGAGGAAACACAGGGGGACAATGAGCAGTTCTTC.

The genes are TRBV3-1 and TRBJ2-4; D is tentatively TRBD1 or TRBD2 (7 bases each). CDR3 length equals 19 residues. Germline-derived CDR1 and CDR2 are LGHDT and YNNKEL (reference sequence). Trimming pared 0 bases from V and 1 base from J, leaving 19 bases between. As DNA, the CDR3 is TGTGCCAGCAGCCAAGATCTATCAGGGGGGGTAGGGGCCAAAAACATTCAGTACTTC. Its translation is CASSQDLSGGVGAKNIQYF.

This clonotype showed up many times. This chain joins TRBV5-1 and TRBJ1-2, with D unclear. V gave up 4 bases and J gave up 1 base, with 8 bases separating them. Germline loops: CDR1 SGHRS, CDR2 YFSETQ. The CDR3 runs to 13 residues. The CDR3 region is CASSPTLNYGYTF. For the CDR3, the DNA is TGCGCCAGCAGCCCAACCCTTAACTATGGCTACACCTTC.

There are many counts of this clonotype. At one end the junction does not follow the germline gene, possibly because of a read error. The V and J genes are TRBV7-7 and TRBJ2-5, with D maybe TRBD1 (6 bases). In germline, CDR1 is SSHAT, CDR2 FNYEAQ (reference sequence). The CDR3 is 13 amino acids. CDR3 DNA: TGTGCTAGCAGTACAGGGAACCAAGAGACCCAGTACTTC. Translation: CASSTGNQETQYF.

This clonotype came up many times. The chain employs TRBV12-3 or TRBV12-4 and TRBJ2-3; TRBD1 matches at 7 bases. CDR3 length: 13 amino acids. Trimming at V came to 3 bases and at J to 4 bases, leaving 1 base not matched to a gene. The CDR3 DNA reads as TGTGCCAGCAGTTTCCAGGGGGCAGATACGCAGTATTTT. Translating it yields CASSFQGADTQYF.

The chain recombines TRBV20-1 with TRBJ2-3, with 10 nucleotides matching TRBD1. This CDR3 is 15 amino acids long. J lost 3 bases, V lost 0 bases, and 3 bases had no gene match. Germline-derived CDR1 and CDR2 are DFQATT and SNEGSKA (reference sequence). The CDR3 loop reads CSARDSGQGTDTQYF. The CDR3 DNA follows: TGCAGTGCTAGAGATTCGGGACAGGGGACAGATACGCAGTATTTT.

This clonotype has more than one count but fewer than ten. The chain has TRBV6-1 and TRBJ1-2; 7 nucleotides align to TRBD1. V trimming: 2 bases; J trimming: 6 bases; junction bases outside the gene matches: 6. The germline V gene encodes CDR1 MNHNS and CDR2 SASEGT. This CDR3 spans 14 amino acids. The CDR3 here is CASSERQGSNGYTF. The CDR3 region has the DNA TGTGCCAGCAGTGAAAGACAGGGATCGAATGGCTACACCTTC.

This sequence joins TRBV5-1 and TRBJ1-1; no definite D call. Germline V CDR1 and CDR2: SGHRS, YFSETQ. V was pared by 3 bases and J by 5 bases, with 11 bases between. The CDR3 loop spans 13 amino acids. CDR3 loop: CASSSAIGTEAFF. The CDR3 DNA reads TGCGCCAGCAGCTCGGCCATTGGGACTGAAGCTTTCTTT.

This clonotype was seen a handful of times. The rearrangement links TRBV6-5 to TRBJ1-1, with no clear D. Trimming cost V 3 bases and J 5 bases, with 4 bases left between them. The CDR3 runs 11 residues. The germline CDR1 and CDR2 sequences are MNHEY and SVGAGI. The CDR3 DNA reads as TGTGCCAGCAGTTATAGGACTGAAGCTTTCTTT. Its protein is CASSYRTEAFF.

The sample holds many counts of this clonotype. The chain joins TRBV6-1 to TRBJ1-6; no clear D. This CDR3 has 16 residues. The V end lost 5 bases, the J end lost 6 bases, and 17 bases lay between the germline ends. Per the germline V gene, CDR1 is MNHNS and CDR2 is SASEGT. In nucleotides, the CDR3 is TGTGCCAGCAGTCCCCAGCCTGGGAACGCTAATTCACCCCTCCACTTT. Translated, it gives CASSPQPGNANSPLHF.

Only a few counts were recorded for this clonotype. The J gene is TRBJ2-6, the V gene TRBV7-2; D is perhaps TRBD1 (6 bases). The length of the CDR3 is 20 residues. V dropped 0 bases and J dropped 1 base, with 19 bases sitting between them. Germline lookup yields CDR1 SGHTA and CDR2 FQGNSA. Here the CDR3 DNA reads TGTGCCAGCAGCTTAGCGTGGGCAGGGGAAACGATTTCTGGGGCCAACGTCCTGACTTTC. Its protein is CASSLAWAGETISGANVLTF. Using reference TRBV7-2 and TRBJ2-6 for the parts outside the CDR3, the full variable domain is GAGVSQSPSNKVTEKGKDVELRCDPISGHTALYWYRQSLGQGLEFLIYFQGNSAPDKSGLPSDRFSAERTGGSVSTLTIQRTQQEDSAVYLCASSLAWAGETISGANVLTFGAGSRLTVL.

This clonotype was counted ten times or more. The rearrangement joins TRBV28 to TRBJ1-2; D unresolved. Trimming removed 3 bases from V and 7 bases from J, with 15 bases in between. Germline-derived CDR1 and CDR2 are MDHEN and SYDVKM. The CDR3 length is 14 residues. The CDR3 DNA reads as TGTGCCAGCAGTTTGGATCTGGCGGTATCTGGCTACACCTTC. Residues: CASSLDLAVSGYTF.